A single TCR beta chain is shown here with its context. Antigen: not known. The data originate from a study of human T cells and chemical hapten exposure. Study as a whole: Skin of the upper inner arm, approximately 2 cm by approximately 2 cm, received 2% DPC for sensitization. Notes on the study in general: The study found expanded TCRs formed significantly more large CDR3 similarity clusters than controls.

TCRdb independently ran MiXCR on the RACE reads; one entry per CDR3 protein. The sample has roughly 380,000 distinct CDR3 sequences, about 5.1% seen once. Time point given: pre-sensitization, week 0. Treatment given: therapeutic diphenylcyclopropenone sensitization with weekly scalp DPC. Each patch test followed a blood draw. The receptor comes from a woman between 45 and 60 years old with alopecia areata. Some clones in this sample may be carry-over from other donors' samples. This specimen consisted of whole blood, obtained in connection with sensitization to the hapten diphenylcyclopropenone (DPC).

The CDR3 region is CASSVEPVNTEAFF. The DNA for the CDR3 is TGTGCCAGCAGCGTAGAGCCAGTGAACACTGAAGCTTTCTTT. The rearrangement joins TRBV9 to TRBJ1-1; D gene uncertain. Trimming removed 0 bases at V and 0 bases at J, with 6 bases between. Germline V gene lookup returns CDR1 SGDLS and CDR2 YYNGEE. The CDR3 consists of 14 residues.